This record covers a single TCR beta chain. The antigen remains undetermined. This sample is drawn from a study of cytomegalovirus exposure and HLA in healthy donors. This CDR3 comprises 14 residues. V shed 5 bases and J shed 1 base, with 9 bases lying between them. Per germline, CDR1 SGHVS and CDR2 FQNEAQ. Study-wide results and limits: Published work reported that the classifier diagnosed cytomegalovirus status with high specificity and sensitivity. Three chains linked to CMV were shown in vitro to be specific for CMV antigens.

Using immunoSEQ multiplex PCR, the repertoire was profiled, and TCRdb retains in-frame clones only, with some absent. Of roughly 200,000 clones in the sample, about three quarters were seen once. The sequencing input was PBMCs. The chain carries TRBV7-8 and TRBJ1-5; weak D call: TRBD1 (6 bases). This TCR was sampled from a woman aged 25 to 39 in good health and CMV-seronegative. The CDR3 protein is CASSQDRSNQPQHF. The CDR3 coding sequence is TGTGCCAGCAGCCAGGACAGAAGCAATCAGCCCCAGCATTTT.